This T cell receptor beta chain comes out of a study of neurological immune-mediated disorders (dated by TCRdb to about 2019). For the study in its entirety: Among the roughly 35 multiple sclerosis patients, 31 had relapsing-remitting MS and 3 had secondary progressive MS. The study compared peripheral blood TCR-beta repertoires of HTLV-I-associated myelopathy (HAM/TSP) patients, multiple sclerosis patients and healthy controls using UMI-based sequencing. The cohort comprised 60 to 75 subjects: approximately 15 HAM/TSP patients, around 35 multiple sclerosis patients and 20 or so healthy controls. The 95 to 110 TCR-beta libraries covered PBMC samples along with longitudinal samples, technical triplicates, and paired sorted CD4+ and CD8+ T-cell subsets. General findings and caveats noted by the study authors: Expanded clones from different subjects shared no identical CDR3 amino acid sequences, which suggests that TCR-beta repertoires were private in all groups. The MS cluster showed no association with clinical or MRI features, and the authors stated that larger cohorts are needed. TCR clonal expansion was highest in HAM/TSP patients and lowest in MS patients, with MS patients falling below even healthy controls. In phylogenetic analysis, the repertoires of 18 of 34 MS patients grouped into a cluster of related CDR3 sequences, which suggests a possible signature at the repertoire level.

Unsorted PBMC libraries were generated from 2 million PBMCs stored in RNAlater at -80 °C until RNA extraction. The multiple sclerosis patients were enrolled in a US clinical protocol that used magnetic resonance imaging to evaluate disease progression. PBMCs were separated from peripheral blood using Ficoll-Hypaque density gradient centrifugation and then cryopreserved in liquid nitrogen. Based on the germline V gene, the CDR1 and CDR2 sequences are SGHAT and FQNNGV. V sheds 2 bases and J sheds 5 bases, leaving 5 bases between their ends. Spanning cysteine to phenylalanine, the CDR3 consists of 12 amino acids. Only the CDR3 DNA stays, 36 bases, in frame from base 1. cDNA synthesis used template-switch 5'RACE with a primer carrying a 10-nucleotide random unique molecular identifier tagging each TCR transcript. Over 180 million TCR-beta sequences, covering 15-18 subjects, were produced in each sequencing run. The RNeasy kit was used for extraction of total RNA. The KAPA Real-time Library Amplification kit was used to amplify TCR-beta VDJ regions with primers for the TCR constant region and the 5'RACE anchor. Sample indexes and Illumina adaptors were added in a first PCR, and a second PCR then increased library yield. The roughly 650 bp TCR product was size-selected on a 2% E-gel SizeSelection system after Ampure bead purification. Library quality was checked on a Bioanalyzer, concentration was measured with Qubit, and libraries were quantified with the Kapa Library Quantification kit before pooling. An Illumina HiSeq 2500 sequenced the libraries paired-end 2 x 150 bp. To increase sequence diversity, roughly 24-32% phiX was spiked into each library pool. The published analysis was carried out like this. The quality-filtered reads were processed with the UMI-based MiGEC pipeline, whose error correction step removed more than 85% of the raw TCR sequences. VDJ genes were aligned to IMGT germline references, and each clonotype was defined by a unique CDR3 amino acid sequence together with V-J genes. VDJtools evaluated clonal expansion, Shannon diversity and CDR3 relatedness (CalcPairwiseDistances, ClusterSamples); CLCbio workbench built phylogenetic trees. Expanded clones were defined as having at least 8 unique UMIs, based on coefficient-of-variation modelling across technical triplicates. TCRdb applied fastp at Q25 and MiXCR to the public reads, then kept only in-frame beta chains. Rows are unified per CDR3 protein, each entry keeping the most common DNA and genes. These V and J calls are TCRdb output, not the study's own analysis. The sample table shows 60,000 or so distinct CDR3 sequences, and around 3.4% are seen once. In total, the top ten clones hold approximately 6.6% of the sample.

This clonotype was recorded many times. Its antigen has not been determined. No base quality values were provided; no much bigger clone lies one nucleotide off. The sample consisted of PBMCs. Rearrangement joined TRBV11-2 to TRBJ2-3; the D gene is unclear. The TCR originated in a woman in her sixties with multiple sclerosis. The DNA reads TGTGCCAGCAGCTTACTGGTAGATACGCAGTATTTT. It translates as CASSLLVDTQYF.